This T cell receptor beta chain is from a study of a mutant IDH1 vaccine in newly diagnosed glioma. Background on the study: First vaccine doses came 4-6 weeks after radiotherapy alone, or with temozolomide cycles.

The data were produced by immunoSEQ multiplex PCR, yet TCRdb's version contains in-frame clones alone and is incomplete. The profile shows roughly 48,000 clones, 76% of them singletons. V was pared by 3 bases and J by 6 bases, with 4 bases of the junction left unmatched. This CDR3 spans 13 amino acids. Germline V gene data show CDR1 as MDHEN and CDR2 as SYDVKM. Notes on this clone: Its cognate antigen is unknown.

Described time point: week 35, safety follow-up. In the vaccine, a single dose held 300 ug of the mutant IDH1 20-mer peptide, along with topical imiquimod. The gene calls are TRBV28 and TRBJ1-1, with 7 bases identical to TRBD1. The input for sequencing was PBMCs, taken from a glioma patient whose treatment included an IDH1 peptide vaccine. This clonotype was sampled from a man aged 40-49 years with glioma. The CDR3 protein is CASSLRGQSEAFF. CDR3 nucleotide sequence: TGTGCCAGCAGTTTGAGGGGGCAATCTGAAGCTTTCTTT.